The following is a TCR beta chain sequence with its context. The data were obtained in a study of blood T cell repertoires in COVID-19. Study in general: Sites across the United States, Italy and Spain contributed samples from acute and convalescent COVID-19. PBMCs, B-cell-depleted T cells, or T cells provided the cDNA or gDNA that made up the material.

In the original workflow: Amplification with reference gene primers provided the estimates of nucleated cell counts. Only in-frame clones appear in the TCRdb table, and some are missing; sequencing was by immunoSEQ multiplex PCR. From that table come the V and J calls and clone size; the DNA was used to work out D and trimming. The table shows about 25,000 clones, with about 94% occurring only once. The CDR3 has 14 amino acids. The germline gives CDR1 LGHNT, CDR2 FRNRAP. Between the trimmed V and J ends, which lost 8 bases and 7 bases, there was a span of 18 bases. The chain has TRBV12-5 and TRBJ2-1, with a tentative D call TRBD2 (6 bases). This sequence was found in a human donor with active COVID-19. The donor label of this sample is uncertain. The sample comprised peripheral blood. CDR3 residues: CASLRESRPNEQFF. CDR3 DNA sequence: TGTGCTAGTTTACGGGAGTCCCGACCAAATGAGCAGTTCTTC.